Following are 27 T cell receptor beta chains from one sample sequenced in a study of human T cells and chemical hapten exposure. From the RACE reads, TCRdb called clonotypes with MiXCR, one entry per CDR3 protein. The sample has approximately 85,000 distinct CDR3 sequences, roughly a tenth seen once; the top ten hold about 2.3%. Specified time point: patch test 2, 6 weeks after DPC sensitization. Treatment given: therapeutic diphenylcyclopropenone sensitization with weekly scalp DPC. Sequenced here: whole blood, sampled in connection with sensitization to the hapten diphenylcyclopropenone (DPC). The source of these receptors is a woman in her twenties or thirties with alopecia areata. Some clones in this sample may be carry-over from other donors' samples.

This chain joins TRBV7-6 and TRBJ2-7; 9 positions match TRBD2. Trimming cost V 2 bases and J 6 bases; bases outside gene matches: 5. Germline loops: CDR1 SGHVS, CDR2 FNYEAQ. The CDR3 runs 14 residues. CDR3 nucleotides: TGTGCCAGCAGCTTAACGCGGGGGGGGCGCGAGCAGTACTTC. Its protein is CASSLTRGGREQYF. Based on the CDR3 plus reference TRBV7-6 and TRBJ2-7, the full variable domain is GAGVSQSPRYKVTKRGQDVALRCDPISGHVSLYWYRQALGQGPEFLTYFNYEAQQDKSGLPNDRFSAERPEGSISTLTIQRTEQRDSAMYRCASSLTRGGREQYFGPGTRLTVT.

This clonotype came up many times. The V call is TRBV20-1, the J call TRBJ1-5; D gene uncertain. Germline V CDR1 and CDR2: DFQATT, SNEGSKA (reference sequence). V dropped 4 bases and J dropped 7 bases, with 14 bases sitting between them. CDR3 length equals 13 residues. CDR3 loop: CSATVGGRQPQHF. The CDR3 region has the DNA TGCAGTGCTACGGTGGGCGGCCGACAGCCCCAGCATTTT.

Many counts were recorded for this clonotype. The V and J genes are TRBV4-3 and TRBJ2-3; TRBD1 aligns across 7 bases. Germline values: CDR1 LGHNA, CDR2 YSLEER. V gave up 2 bases and J gave up 4 bases; unmatched junction bases: 3. This CDR3 region has 14 residues. DNA for the CDR3: TGCGCCAGCAGCCAAACACAGGGGTCAGATACGCAGTATTTT. It is translated as CASSQTQGSDTQYF.

The chain recombines TRBV20-1 with TRBJ2-7, with 7 bases that match TRBD2. Germline V gene data show CDR1 as DFQATT and CDR2 as SNEGSKA (reference sequence). The CDR3 totals 15 residues. After removal of 7 bases from V and 0 bases from J, the junction contained 12 bases not matched to a gene. CDR3 nucleotide sequence: TGCAGTGTTCAGCCACCTCGCGGGGGCTCCTACGAGCAGTACTTC. This gives the protein CSVQPPRGGSYEQYF.

This clonotype was seen at least ten times. The V gene is TRBV4-2, the J gene TRBJ1-5; D not resolved. CDR3 length equals 15 residues. Per the germline V gene, CDR1 is LGHNA and CDR2 is YNFKEQ. V lost 0 bases, J lost 5 bases, and 11 bases lay in between. CDR3 in DNA: TGTGCCAGCAGCCAAGAATTTCTAGGACATCAGCCCCAGCATTTT. Its translation is CASSQEFLGHQPQHF.

There are many counts of this clonotype. The chain links TRBV20-1 to TRBJ1-2; no reliable D call. Trimming stripped 0 bases from V and 4 bases from J, with 6 bases between. Looked up from germline, CDR1 is DFQATT and CDR2 is SNEGSKA (reference sequence). CDR3 length: 12 residues. DNA of the CDR3: TGCAGTGCTAGAGACAGAACCTATGGCTACACCTTC. Translating gives CSARDRTYGYTF.

This clonotype showed up just a few times. This chain links TRBV29-1 with TRBJ2-1, with D perhaps assigned TRBD1 or TRBD2 (6 bases each). Germline CDR1 and CDR2: SQVTM and ANQGSEA. The CDR3 has 17 residues. V dropped 6 bases and J dropped 0 bases, with 21 bases sitting between them. This CDR3 reads CSVFHGGGTSSYNEQFF. Written as DNA, the CDR3 is TGCAGCGTCTTCCATGGGGGCGGGACAAGCTCCTACAATGAGCAGTTCTTC.

The chain uses TRBV20-1 and TRBJ1-4; D gene ambiguous. From germline, CDR1 is DFQATT and CDR2 SNEGSKA (reference sequence). The CDR3 is made up of 14 amino acids. Trimming stripped 1 base from V and 3 bases from J, with 9 bases between. The CDR3 bases are TGCAGTGCTAGAGGAGACGGGCCTAATGAAAAACTGTTTTTT. Amino acids: CSARGDGPNEKLFF.

Many counts were recorded for this clonotype. The chain employs TRBV28 and TRBJ1-2; D is undetermined. Per germline, CDR1 MDHEN and CDR2 SYDVKM. The CDR3 has 12 amino acids. The ends were cut back, 4 bases at V and 6 bases at J, with 9 bases in the middle. CDR3 loop: CASSSGSHGYTF. For the CDR3, the DNA is TGTGCCAGCAGTTCGGGTTCTCATGGCTACACCTTC.

The chain links TRBV27 to TRBJ2-1, with D possibly matching TRBD2 (6 bases). Per germline, CDR1 MNHEY and CDR2 SMNVEV (reference sequence). This CDR3 spans 15 amino acids. The germline V and J ends were trimmed by 0 bases and 4 bases, with 10 bases remaining between them. Written as DNA, the CDR3 is TGTGCCAGCAGTTTATCGGCAGGGAGGTACAATGAGCAGTTCTTC. Protein sequence: CASSLSAGRYNEQFF.

This clonotype was counted many times. The chain employs TRBV20-1 and TRBJ2-7, with 9 bases identical to TRBD1. The CDR3 has 13 residues. The V gene end was trimmed by 5 bases and the J gene end by 5 bases; junction bases not matched to a gene: 7. Germline CDR1 and CDR2: DFQATT and SNEGSKA (reference sequence). This chain's CDR3 is CSAGTGGVDEQYF. CDR3 nucleotides: TGCAGTGCTGGAACAGGGGGCGTCGACGAGCAGTACTTC.

This clonotype was counted ten times or more. The V gene is TRBV6-5, the J gene TRBJ1-4; no firm D call. V was cut by 5 bases and J by 0 bases, with 10 bases left in between. The CDR3 runs 15 residues. The germline gives CDR1 MNHEY, CDR2 SVGAGI. The CDR3 DNA sequence: TGTGCCAGCAGTGTAAGAAGTGCAACTAATGAAAAACTGTTTTTT. Its protein is CASSVRSATNEKLFF.

In its sample, this clonotype was seen many times. V and J are TRBV20-1 and TRBJ2-1; the match to TRBD2 covers 9 bases. Germline V gene lookup returns CDR1 DFQATT and CDR2 SNEGSKA (reference sequence). The CDR3 is 15 amino acids. With V trimmed by 0 bases and J by 8 bases, 8 bases remained unmatched. The CDR3 protein is CSAREYGTSRDEQFF. CDR3 nucleotides: TGCAGTGCTAGAGAGTATGGGACTAGCAGAGATGAGCAGTTCTTC.

This clonotype was detected many times. The chain joins TRBV6-2 or TRBV6-3 to TRBJ1-1; D is undetermined. V was cut by 6 bases and J by 1 base, with 18 bases left in between. The germline V gene has CDR1 MNHEY and CDR2 SVGEGT. The CDR3 has 16 residues. CDR3 in amino acids: CASRYRPFPTNTEAFF. The CDR3 DNA sequence: TGTGCCAGCAGATACAGACCATTCCCGACGAACACTGAAGCTTTCTTT.

This clonotype was detected a few times. The CDR3 nucleotides are TGTGCCAGCAGCTTAGGACTAGCGGGAGCTTGGGACACCGGGGAGCTGTTTTTT. It translates to CASSLGLAGAWDTGELFF. The chain employs TRBV11-2 and TRBJ2-2; 12 nucleotides align to TRBD2. Unmatched junction bases numbered 6, after V lost 1 base and J lost 3 bases. The CDR3 length is 18 residues. Germline-derived CDR1 and CDR2 are SGHAT and FQNNGV. Full variable domain (outside the CDR3, taken from reference TRBV11-2 and TRBJ2-2): EAGVAQSPRYKIIEKRQSVAFWCNPISGHATLYWYQQILGQGPKLLIQFQNNGVVDDSQLPKDRFSAERLKGVDSTLKIQPAKLEDSAVYLCASSLGLAGAWDTGELFFGEGSRLTVL.

The table lists this clonotype with many counts. The chain uses TRBV29-1 and TRBJ1-3; D unresolved. This CDR3 comprises 12 residues. The V end was cut by 5 bases, the J end by 0 bases, with 5 bases between. Germline lookup yields CDR1 SQVTM and CDR2 ANQGSEA. CDR3 sequence (DNA): TGCAGCGTTTGTCCCTCTGGAAACACCATATATTTT. Amino acids: CSVCPSGNTIYF.

This clonotype has more than one count but fewer than ten. CDR3 amino acids: CASSLAYQETQYF. Here the CDR3 DNA reads TGTGCCAGCAGCTTAGCGTACCAAGAGACCCAGTACTTC. The V call is TRBV11-2, the J call TRBJ2-5; D not certain. The CDR3 spans 13 residues. Deletions cut 1 base from V and 0 bases from J, with 3 bases between. Looked up from germline, CDR1 is SGHAT and CDR2 is FQNNGV.

V usage is TRBV27 and J usage is TRBJ2-1; perhaps TRBD2 as D (7 bases). CDR1 MNHEY and CDR2 SMNVEV come from the germline V gene (reference sequence). V lost 8 bases, J lost 5 bases, and 16 bases lay in between. The CDR3 extends over 14 amino acids. CDR3 sequence: CASSTGGLHNEQFF. In DNA form, the CDR3 reads TGTGCCAGCTCGACGGGGGGCCTTCACAATGAGCAGTTCTTC.

This clonotype was detected many times. Written as DNA, the CDR3 is TGTGCCGCCCCCCCTCGAGATCAGGGGTCCTACGAGCAGTACTTC. Encoded protein: CAAPPRDQGSYEQYF. The V gene is TRBV7-6, the J gene TRBJ2-7; the D gene is possibly TRBD1 (6 bases). The germline CDR1 and CDR2 sequences are SGHVS and FNYEAQ. With 11 bases removed from V and 1 base from J, the gap between germline ends came to 21 bases. The length of the CDR3 is 15 residues.

This clonotype was counted ten times or more. This chain uses TRBV4-3 with TRBJ1-4; D unresolved. The CDR3 is 17 amino acids. With 0 bases removed from V and 8 bases from J, the gap between germline ends came to 19 bases. Germline values: CDR1 LGHNA, CDR2 YSLEER. The CDR3: CASSQDLFGPLEEKLFF. The CDR3 coding sequence is TGCGCCAGCAGCCAAGATCTTTTTGGCCCCCTCGAGGAAAAACTGTTTTTT.

The rearrangement links TRBV9 to TRBJ2-7; D is ambiguous. The germline CDR1 and CDR2 sequences are SGDLS and YYNGEE. The germline V and J ends were trimmed by 0 bases and 3 bases, with 13 bases remaining between them. CDR3 length equals 15 residues. The CDR3 nucleotides are TGTGCCAGCAGCGTAGGGAGCGAGCGTTACTACGAGCAGTACTTC. Its protein is CASSVGSERYYEQYF.

The table lists this clonotype with a few counts. This rearrangement joins TRBV29-1 to TRBJ2-7; 9 nucleotides align to TRBD2. Germline CDR1 and CDR2: SQVTM and ANQGSEA. After removal of 6 bases from V and 7 bases from J, the junction contained 10 bases not matched to a gene. The length of the CDR3 is 13 residues. The CDR3 DNA sequence: TGCAGCGTGACCGGGACTAGCAGTGAGGAGCAGTACTTC. This codes for CSVTGTSSEEQYF.

V gene TRBV6-1 combines with J gene TRBJ2-3, with 11 nucleotides matching TRBD2. V shed 5 bases and J 1 base; nucleotides not matched to a gene: 5. This CDR3 spans 16 amino acids. In germline, CDR1 is MNHNS, CDR2 SASEGT. In nucleotides, the CDR3 is TGTGCCAGCAGTCCCGTAGCGGGAGGGGGCACAGATACGCAGTATTTT. Translated, it gives CASSPVAGGGTDTQYF.

The V and J genes are TRBV5-6 and TRBJ2-7; 10 nucleotides align to TRBD2. Trimming cost V 5 bases and J 2 bases; bases outside gene matches: 4. CDR1 and CDR2 (germline): SGHDT, YYEEEE. The CDR3 spans 14 residues. The CDR3 reads CASSLAGVTYEQYF. CDR3 nucleotide sequence: TGTGCCAGCAGTCTAGCGGGGGTTACCTACGAGCAGTACTTC.

This clonotype has ten or more counts. The J gene is TRBJ2-5, the V gene TRBV7-8, with 11 bases matching TRBD2. V dropped 5 bases and J dropped 2; count of bases not matched to a gene: 4. The germline V gene encodes CDR1 SGHVS and CDR2 FQNEAQ. The CDR3 totals 15 residues. CDR3 region: CASSVGLAAQETQYF. The CDR3 nucleotides read TGTGCCAGCAGCGTGGGACTAGCGGCTCAAGAGACCCAGTACTTC.

About this clonotype itself: At one end, the junction sequence differs from germline, possibly due to a read error. The chain couples TRBV2 to TRBJ1-1, with 7 positions matching TRBD1. This CDR3 has 12 residues. Germline values: CDR1 SNHLY, CDR2 FYNNEI. For the CDR3, the DNA is TGTGCCAACAGTTTTCCCAGGGGGGAGGCTTTCTTT. Its translation is CANSFPRGEAFF.

The sample holds many counts of this clonotype. The V gene is TRBV2, the J gene TRBJ1-1, with 8 bases fitting TRBD1. Germline loops: CDR1 SNHLY, CDR2 FYNNEI. V gave up 2 bases and J gave up 0 bases; unmatched junction bases: 5. The CDR3 length is 16 residues. The CDR3 protein is CASSEMSGGLNTEAFF. As DNA, the CDR3 is TGTGCCAGCAGTGAAATGTCAGGGGGCTTGAACACTGAAGCTTTCTTT.